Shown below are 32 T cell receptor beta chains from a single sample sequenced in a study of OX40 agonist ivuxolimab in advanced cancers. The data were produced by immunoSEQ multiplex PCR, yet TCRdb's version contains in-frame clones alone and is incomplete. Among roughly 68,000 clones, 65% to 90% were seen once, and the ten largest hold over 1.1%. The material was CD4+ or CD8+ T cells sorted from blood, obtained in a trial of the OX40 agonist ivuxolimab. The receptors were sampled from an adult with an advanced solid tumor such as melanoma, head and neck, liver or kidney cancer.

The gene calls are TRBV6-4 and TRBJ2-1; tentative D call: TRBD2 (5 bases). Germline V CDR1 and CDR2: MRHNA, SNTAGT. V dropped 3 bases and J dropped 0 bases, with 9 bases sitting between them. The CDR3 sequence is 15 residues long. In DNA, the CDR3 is TGTGCCAGCAGTGATGGAGGATTCTCCTACAATGAGCAGTTCTTC. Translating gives CASSDGGFSYNEQFF.

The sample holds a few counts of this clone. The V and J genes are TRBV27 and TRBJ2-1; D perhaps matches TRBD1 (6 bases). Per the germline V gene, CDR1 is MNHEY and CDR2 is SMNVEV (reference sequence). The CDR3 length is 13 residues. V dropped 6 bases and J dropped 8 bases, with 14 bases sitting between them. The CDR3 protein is CASRSWGQDEQFF. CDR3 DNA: TGTGCCAGCAGATCGTGGGGGCAGGATGAGCAGTTCTTC.

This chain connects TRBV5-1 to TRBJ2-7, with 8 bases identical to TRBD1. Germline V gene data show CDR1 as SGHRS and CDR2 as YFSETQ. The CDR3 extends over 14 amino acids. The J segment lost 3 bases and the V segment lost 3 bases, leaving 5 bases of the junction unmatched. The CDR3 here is CASSYRDRHYEQYF. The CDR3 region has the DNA TGCGCCAGCAGCTACCGGGACAGGCACTACGAGCAGTACTTC.

CDR3 sequence: CASSAVVGKAYEQYF. The CDR3 coding sequence is TGTGCCAGCAGCGCCGTAGTAGGGAAGGCCTACGAGCAGTACTTC. The V and J genes are TRBV9 and TRBJ2-7; D gene uncertain. V lost 3 bases, J lost 2 bases, and 15 bases lay in between. CDR3 size: 15 residues. CDR1 SGDLS and CDR2 YYNGEE come from the germline V gene.

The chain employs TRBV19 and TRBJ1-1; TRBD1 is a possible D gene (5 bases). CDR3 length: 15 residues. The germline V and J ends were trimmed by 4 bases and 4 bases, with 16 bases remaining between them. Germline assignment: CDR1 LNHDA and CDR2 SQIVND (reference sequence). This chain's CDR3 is CASSTLTGVVTEAFF. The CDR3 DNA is TGTGCCAGTAGTACACTTACAGGTGTAGTCACTGAAGCTTTCTTT.

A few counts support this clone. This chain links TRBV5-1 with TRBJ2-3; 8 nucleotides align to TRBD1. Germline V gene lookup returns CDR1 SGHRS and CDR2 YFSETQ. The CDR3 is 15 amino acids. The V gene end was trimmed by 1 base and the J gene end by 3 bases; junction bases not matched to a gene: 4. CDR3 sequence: CASSLTQGATDTQYF. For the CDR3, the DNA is TGCGCCAGCAGCTTGACCCAGGGGGCTACAGATACGCAGTATTTT.

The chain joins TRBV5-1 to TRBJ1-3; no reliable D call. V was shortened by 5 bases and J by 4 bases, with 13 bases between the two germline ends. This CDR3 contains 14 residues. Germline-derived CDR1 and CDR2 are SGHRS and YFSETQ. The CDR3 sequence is CASSGGVGGNTIYF. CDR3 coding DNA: TGCGCCAGCAGTGGTGGGGTTGGCGGAAACACCATATATTTT.

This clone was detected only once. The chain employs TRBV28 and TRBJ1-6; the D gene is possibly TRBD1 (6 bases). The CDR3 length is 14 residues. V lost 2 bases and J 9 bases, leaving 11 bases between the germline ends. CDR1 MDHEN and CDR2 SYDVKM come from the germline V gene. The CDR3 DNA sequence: TGTGCCAGCAGTTTACTGCAGGGGAGTTCACCCCTCCACTTT. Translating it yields CASSLLQGSSPLHF.

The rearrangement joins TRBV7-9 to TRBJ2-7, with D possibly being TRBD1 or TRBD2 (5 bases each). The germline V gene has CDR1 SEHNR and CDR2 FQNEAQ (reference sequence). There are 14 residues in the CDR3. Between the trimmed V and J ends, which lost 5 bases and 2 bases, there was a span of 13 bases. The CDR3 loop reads CASSRGTGPYEQYF. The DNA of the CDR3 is TGTGCCAGCAGCCGAGGGACGGGGCCCTACGAGCAGTACTTC.

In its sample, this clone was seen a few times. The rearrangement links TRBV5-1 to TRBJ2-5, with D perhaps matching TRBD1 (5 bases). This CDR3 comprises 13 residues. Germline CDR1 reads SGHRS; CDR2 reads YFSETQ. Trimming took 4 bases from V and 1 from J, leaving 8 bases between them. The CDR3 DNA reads TGCGCCAGCAGCCCCCAGGGCCAAGAGACCCAGTACTTC. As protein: CASSPQGQETQYF.

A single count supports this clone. CDR3 DNA sequence: TGCGCCAGCAGCTTGGTACAGGGGGCCGGCAAATACTTC. Its translation is CASSLVQGAGKYF. The genes are TRBV5-1 and TRBJ2-4, with TRBD1 identical over 9 bases. This CDR3 is 13 amino acids long. Germline V gene sequence: CDR1 SGHRS, CDR2 YFSETQ. Losses at the gene ends were 0 bases for V and 16 bases for J; bases not matched to a gene: 8.

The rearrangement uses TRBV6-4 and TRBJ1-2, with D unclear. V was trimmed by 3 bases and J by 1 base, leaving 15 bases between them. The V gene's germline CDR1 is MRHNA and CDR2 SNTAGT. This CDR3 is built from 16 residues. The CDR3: CASSDSSGGYNYGYTF. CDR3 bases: TGTGCCAGCAGTGATAGTAGTGGAGGCTATAACTATGGCTACACCTTC.

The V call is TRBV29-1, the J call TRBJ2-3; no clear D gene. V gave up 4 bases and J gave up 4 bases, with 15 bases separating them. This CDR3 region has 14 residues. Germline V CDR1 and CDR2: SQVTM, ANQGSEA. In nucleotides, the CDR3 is TGCAGCGTTGGTTCCGTCCTTGAGGCAGATACGCAGTATTTT. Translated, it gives CSVGSVLEADTQYF.

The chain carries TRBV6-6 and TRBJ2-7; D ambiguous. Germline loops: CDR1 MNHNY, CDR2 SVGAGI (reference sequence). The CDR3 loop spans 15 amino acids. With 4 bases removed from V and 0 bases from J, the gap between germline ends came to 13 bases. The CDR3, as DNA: TGTGCCAGCAGTTCGGAGAAGTCGAGCTCCTACGAGCAGTACTTC. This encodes CASSSEKSSSYEQYF.

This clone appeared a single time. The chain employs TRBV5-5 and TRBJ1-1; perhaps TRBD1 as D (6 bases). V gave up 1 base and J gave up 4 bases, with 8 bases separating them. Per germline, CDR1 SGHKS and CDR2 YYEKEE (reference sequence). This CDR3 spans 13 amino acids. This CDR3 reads CASSLFRGTEAFF. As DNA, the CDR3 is TGTGCCAGCAGCTTGTTCAGGGGCACTGAAGCTTTCTTT.

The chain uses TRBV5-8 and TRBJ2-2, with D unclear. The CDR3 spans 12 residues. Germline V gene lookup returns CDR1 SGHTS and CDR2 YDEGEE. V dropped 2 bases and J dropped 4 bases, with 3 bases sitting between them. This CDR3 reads CASSFFTGELFF. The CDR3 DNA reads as TGTGCCAGCAGCTTTTTCACCGGGGAGCTGTTTTTT. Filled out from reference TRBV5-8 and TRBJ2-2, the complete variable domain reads EAGVTQSPTHLIKTRGQQATLRCSPISGHTSVYWYQQALGLGLQFLLWYDEGEERNRGNFPPRFSGRQFPNYSSELNVNALELEDSALYLCASSFFTGELFFGEGSRLTVL.

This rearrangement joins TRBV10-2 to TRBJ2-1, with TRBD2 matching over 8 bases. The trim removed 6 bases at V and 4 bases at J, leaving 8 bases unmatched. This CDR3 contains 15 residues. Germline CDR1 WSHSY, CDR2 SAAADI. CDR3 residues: CASRLGTSGYNEQFF. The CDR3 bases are TGCGCCAGCAGGTTAGGAACTAGCGGTTACAATGAGCAGTTCTTC.

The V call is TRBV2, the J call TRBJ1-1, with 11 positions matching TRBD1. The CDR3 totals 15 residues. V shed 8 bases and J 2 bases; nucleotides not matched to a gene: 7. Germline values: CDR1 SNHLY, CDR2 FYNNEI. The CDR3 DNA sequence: TGTGCCAGCCCGCCGGGACAGGGGGGAAACACTGAAGCTTTCTTT. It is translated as CASPPGQGGNTEAFF. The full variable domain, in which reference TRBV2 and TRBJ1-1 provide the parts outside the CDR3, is EPEVTQTPSHQVTQMGQEVILRCVPISNHLYFYWYRQILGQKVEFLVSFYNNEISEKSEIFDDQFSVERPDGSNFTLKIRSTKLEDSAMYFCASPPGQGGNTEAFFGQGTRLTVV.

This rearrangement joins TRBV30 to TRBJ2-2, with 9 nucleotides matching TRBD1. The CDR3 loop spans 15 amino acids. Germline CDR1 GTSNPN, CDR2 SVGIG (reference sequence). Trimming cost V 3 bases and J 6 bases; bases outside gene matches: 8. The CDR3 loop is CAWSTGQGRAGELFF. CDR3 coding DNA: TGTGCCTGGAGCACCGGACAGGGGAGAGCCGGGGAGCTGTTTTTT.

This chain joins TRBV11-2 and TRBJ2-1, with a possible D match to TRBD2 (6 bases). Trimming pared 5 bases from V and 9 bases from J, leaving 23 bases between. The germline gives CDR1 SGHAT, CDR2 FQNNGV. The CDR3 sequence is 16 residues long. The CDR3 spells CASSIINSLGGSEQFF. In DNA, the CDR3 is TGTGCCAGCAGCATTATTAACTCGCTCGGAGGGAGTGAGCAGTTCTTC.

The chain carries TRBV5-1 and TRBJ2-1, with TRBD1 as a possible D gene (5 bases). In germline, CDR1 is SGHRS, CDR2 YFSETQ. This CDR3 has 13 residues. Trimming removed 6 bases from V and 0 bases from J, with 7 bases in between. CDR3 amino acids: CASTRDSYNEQFF. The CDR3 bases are TGCGCCAGCACCAGGGACTCCTACAATGAGCAGTTCTTC.

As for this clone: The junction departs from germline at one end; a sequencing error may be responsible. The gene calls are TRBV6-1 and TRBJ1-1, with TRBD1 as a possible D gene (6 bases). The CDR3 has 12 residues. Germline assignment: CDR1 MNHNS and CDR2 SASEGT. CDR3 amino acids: CATGGGHQKGGF. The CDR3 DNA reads TGTGCCACCGGCGGAGGACACCAAAAAGGGGGTTTT.

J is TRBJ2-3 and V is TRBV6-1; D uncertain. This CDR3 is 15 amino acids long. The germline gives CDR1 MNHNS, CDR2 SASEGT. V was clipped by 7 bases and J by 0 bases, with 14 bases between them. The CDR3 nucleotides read TGTGCCAGCAAAACACAGACGGCTAGCACAGATACGCAGTATTTT. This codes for CASKTQTASTDTQYF.

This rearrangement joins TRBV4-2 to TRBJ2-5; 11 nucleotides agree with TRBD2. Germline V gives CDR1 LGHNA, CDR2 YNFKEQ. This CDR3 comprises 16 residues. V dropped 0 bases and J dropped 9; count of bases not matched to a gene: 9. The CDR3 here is CASSQEVSGGAHAQYF. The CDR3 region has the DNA TGTGCCAGCAGCCAAGAGGTTAGCGGGGGGGCACATGCCCAGTACTTC.

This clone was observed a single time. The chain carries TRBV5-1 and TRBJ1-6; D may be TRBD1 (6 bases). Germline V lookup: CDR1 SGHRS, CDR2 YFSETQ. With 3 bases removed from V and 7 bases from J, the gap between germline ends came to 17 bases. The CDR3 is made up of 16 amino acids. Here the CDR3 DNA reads TGCGCCAGCAGCTCGACGACAGGTGGACTAAATTCACCCCTCCACTTT. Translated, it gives CASSSTTGGLNSPLHF. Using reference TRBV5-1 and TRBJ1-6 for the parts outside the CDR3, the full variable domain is KAGVTQTPRYLIKTRGQQVTLSCSPISGHRSVSWYQQTPGQGLQFLFEYFSETQRNKGNFPGRFSGRQFSNSRSEMNVSTLELGDSALYLCASSSTTGGLNSPLHFGNGTRLTVT.

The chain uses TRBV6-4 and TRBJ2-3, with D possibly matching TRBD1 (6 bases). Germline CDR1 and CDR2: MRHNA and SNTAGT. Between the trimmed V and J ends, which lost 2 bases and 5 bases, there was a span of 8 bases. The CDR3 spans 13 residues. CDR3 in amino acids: CASSDQGRDTQYF. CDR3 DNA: TGTGCCAGCAGTGACCAGGGGAGAGATACGCAGTATTTT.

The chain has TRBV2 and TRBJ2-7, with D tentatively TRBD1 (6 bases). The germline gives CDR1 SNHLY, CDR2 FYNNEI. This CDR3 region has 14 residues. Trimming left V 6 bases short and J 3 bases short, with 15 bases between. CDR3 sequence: CASRIDGTFYEQYF. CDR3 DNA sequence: TGTGCCAGCAGGATTGACGGGACATTCTACGAGCAGTACTTC.

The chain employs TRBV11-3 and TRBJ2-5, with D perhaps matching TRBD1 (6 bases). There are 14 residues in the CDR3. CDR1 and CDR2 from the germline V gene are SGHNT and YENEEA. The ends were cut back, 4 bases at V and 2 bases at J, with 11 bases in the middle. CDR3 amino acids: CASSSRTAQETQYF. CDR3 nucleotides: TGTGCCAGCAGCTCCCGGACAGCTCAAGAGACCCAGTACTTC.

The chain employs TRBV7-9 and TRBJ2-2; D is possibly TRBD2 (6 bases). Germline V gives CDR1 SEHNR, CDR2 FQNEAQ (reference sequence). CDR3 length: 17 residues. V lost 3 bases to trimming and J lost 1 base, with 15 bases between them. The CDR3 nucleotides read TGTGCCAGCAGCTTGGATCCGGGACTGGGGAACACCGGGGAGCTGTTTTTT. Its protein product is CASSLDPGLGNTGELFF.

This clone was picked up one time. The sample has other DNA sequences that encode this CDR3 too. CDR3 residues: CASSPQGDQPQHF. CDR3 nucleotide sequence: TGTGCCAGCTCACCCCAGGGGGATCAGCCCCAGCATTTT. V is TRBV18 and J is TRBJ1-5; TRBD1 aligns across 7 bases. The length of the CDR3 is 13 residues. CDR1 KGHSH and CDR2 LQKENI come from the germline V gene. Trimming removed 3 bases from V and 5 bases from J; junction bases left unmatched: 1.

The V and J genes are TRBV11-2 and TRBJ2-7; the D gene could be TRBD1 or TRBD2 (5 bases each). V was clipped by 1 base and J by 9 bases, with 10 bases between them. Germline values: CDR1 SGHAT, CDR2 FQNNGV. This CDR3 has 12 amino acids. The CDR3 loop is CASSLGGSGQYF. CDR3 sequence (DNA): TGTGCCAGCAGCTTAGGGGGGTCCGGGCAGTACTTC.

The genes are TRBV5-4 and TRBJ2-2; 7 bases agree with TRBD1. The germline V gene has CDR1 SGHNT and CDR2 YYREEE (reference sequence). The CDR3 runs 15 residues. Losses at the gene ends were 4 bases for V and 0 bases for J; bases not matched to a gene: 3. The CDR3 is CASSRDSTNTGELFF. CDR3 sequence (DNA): TGTGCCAGCAGCAGGGACAGCACGAACACCGGGGAGCTGTTTTTT. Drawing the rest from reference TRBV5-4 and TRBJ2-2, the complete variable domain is ETGVTQSPTHLIKTRGQQVTLRCSSQSGHNTVSWYQQALGQGPQFIFQYYREEENGRGNFPPRFSGLQFPNYSSELNVNALELDDSALYLCASSRDSTNTGELFFGEGSRLTVL.